These 21 T cell receptor beta chains originate from one sample sequenced in a study of T-cell reconstitution after alpha-beta-depleted transplantation in children. The library targeted TCRbeta and was prepared with unique molecular identifiers. MiXCR, applied by TCRdb to the PCR reads, yields one record per CDR3 protein. Of roughly 490,000 distinct CDR3 sequences listed, about an eighth are singletons. The starting material was PBMCs, mostly from graft donor cells, obtained 180 days after TCRalphabeta/CD19-depleted stem cell transplant. The receptors here all came from a female patient between 2 and 15 years old who had a stem cell transplant for aplastic anemia, so the T cells may come from the graft donor.

The CDR3 protein is CASSLTGAAGYGYTF. DNA of the CDR3: TGTGCCAGCAGTTTGACAGGGGCCGCGGGCTATGGCTACACCTTC. The chain combines TRBV27 with TRBJ1-2, with 8 positions matching TRBD1. CDR3 length equals 15 residues. With V trimmed by 3 bases and J by 4 bases, 7 bases remained unmatched. CDR1 MNHEY and CDR2 SMNVEV come from the germline V gene (reference sequence).

Only a few counts were recorded for this clonotype. The chain joins TRBV28 to TRBJ2-5, with 9 bases that match TRBD1. CDR3 size: 15 residues. Looked up from germline, CDR1 is MDHEN and CDR2 is SYDVKM. With V trimmed by 3 bases and J by 1 base, 3 bases remained unmatched. Written as DNA, the CDR3 is TGTGCCAGCAGTTTCTCGGGACAGGGCCAAGAGACCCAGTACTTC. This translates into CASSFSGQGQETQYF.

The rearrangement uses TRBV7-2 and TRBJ2-7; D possibly uses TRBD1 or TRBD2 (5 bases each). This CDR3 region has 13 residues. In germline, CDR1 is SGHTA, CDR2 FQGNSA. V gave up 5 bases and J gave up 7 bases, with 15 bases separating them. As DNA, the CDR3 is TGTGCCAGCAGCCTAGGGACCCGGTGGGAGCAGTACTTC. Amino acid sequence: CASSLGTRWEQYF.

This clonotype was detected only a few times. The V gene is TRBV7-6, the J gene TRBJ2-7; possibly TRBD1 or TRBD2 for D (5 bases each). This CDR3 has 13 residues. The germline V gene has CDR1 SGHVS and CDR2 FNYEAQ. Trimming cost V 5 bases and J 6 bases, with 14 bases left between them. For the CDR3, the DNA is TGTGCCAGCAGCAAGAATCGGGGCGTCGAGCAGTACTTC. It is translated as CASSKNRGVEQYF.

This clonotype was recorded only once. The chain is built from TRBV12-5 and TRBJ2-3; D remains ambiguous. Germline-derived CDR1 and CDR2 are LGHNT and FRNRAP. V dropped 3 bases and J dropped 2 bases, with 9 bases sitting between them. The CDR3 extends over 14 amino acids. The CDR3 nucleotides are TGTGCTAGTGGTTTTTCCTCTTACACAGATACGCAGTATTTT. Protein product: CASGFSSYTDTQYF.

There are a few counts of this clonotype. The V gene is TRBV12-3 or TRBV12-4, the J gene TRBJ1-1, with 9 bases that match TRBD1. V lost 6 bases, J lost 3 bases, and 5 bases stayed unmatched. The CDR3 spans 14 residues. CDR3 protein: CASRTGGTYTEAFF. As DNA, the CDR3 is TGTGCCAGCAGGACAGGGGGAACCTACACTGAAGCTTTCTTT.

This clonotype was seen many times. The V call is TRBV7-6, the J call TRBJ2-7, with D possibly TRBD2 on 5 matching bases. Trimming removed 1 base at V and 2 bases at J, with 12 bases between. Germline V gene lookup returns CDR1 SGHVS and CDR2 FNYEAQ. This CDR3 spans 15 amino acids. Here the CDR3 DNA reads TGTGCCAGCAGCTTAGGAGTAGCGTCGGCCTACGAGCAGTACGTC. It specifies CASSLGVASAYEQYV.

This clonotype has just a few counts. The chain joins TRBV7-8 to TRBJ2-3; unclear D gene. Germline CDR1 and CDR2: SGHVS and FQNEAQ. The V and J ends lost 3 bases and 0 bases respectively, with 7 bases between them. The CDR3 totals 14 residues. CDR3 DNA: TGTGCCAGCAGCTTGTTACCTAGCACAGATACGCAGTATTTT. It encodes CASSLLPSTDTQYF.

This clonotype showed up many times. The chain combines TRBV18 with TRBJ2-1, with 12 bases that match TRBD2. This CDR3 has 17 residues. V gave up 3 bases and J gave up 7 bases; unmatched junction bases: 10. Germline lookup yields CDR1 KGHSH and CDR2 LQKENI. DNA for the CDR3: TGTGCCAGCTCACCGCTTCTAAGGACTAGCGGGAAGAATGAGCAGTTCTTC. It yields the protein CASSPLLRTSGKNEQFF.

This clonotype was recorded a few times. The rearrangement uses TRBV9 and TRBJ2-1; unclear D gene. V was cut by 0 bases and J by 8 bases, with 9 bases left in between. Germline loops: CDR1 SGDLS, CDR2 YYNGEE. This CDR3 spans 13 amino acids. The DNA of the CDR3 is TGTGCCAGCAGCGTAGGGGCATTTCATGAGCAGTTCTTC. Protein: CASSVGAFHEQFF.

In this sample, this clonotype turned up many times. The chain combines TRBV6-2 or TRBV6-3 with TRBJ1-5; a weak D match, TRBD1 (6 bases). Trimming took off 5 bases at V and 2 bases at J, with 13 bases between the two ends. Looked up from germline, CDR1 is MNHEY and CDR2 is SVGEGT. This CDR3 has 15 residues. In nucleotides, the CDR3 is TGTGCCAGCAGTACCTACAGGACAGGCAATCAGCCCCAGCATTTT. This codes for CASSTYRTGNQPQHF.

The chain recombines TRBV4-2 with TRBJ1-4; D perhaps matches TRBD1 (5 bases). In germline, CDR1 is LGHNA, CDR2 YNFKEQ. The CDR3 is 15 residues long. V was shortened by 0 bases and J by 3 bases, with 8 bases between the two germline ends. Here the CDR3 reads CASSQEWDPNEKLFF. DNA of the CDR3: TGTGCCAGCAGCCAAGAATGGGACCCTAATGAAAAACTGTTTTTT.

This clonotype appeared many times. The chain employs TRBV20-1 and TRBJ2-7; D remains unclear. The V gene lost 2 bases and the J gene lost 0 bases, with 8 bases spanning the gap. There are 13 residues in the CDR3. Looked up from germline, CDR1 is DFQATT and CDR2 is SNEGSKA (reference sequence). The DNA of the CDR3 is TGCAGTGCTAGAATTGCGAACTCCTACGAGCAGTACGTC. This codes for CSARIANSYEQYV.

The V and J genes are TRBV7-2 and TRBJ1-2, with a weak D call TRBD1 (6 bases). This CDR3 contains 16 residues. Germline CDR1 SGHTA, CDR2 FQGNSA. V was pared by 10 bases and J by 3 bases, with 24 bases between. CDR3 DNA sequence: TGTGCCATCAACACGATTCCTCAGGGGTTGCACTATGGCTACACCTTC. The encoded protein is CAINTIPQGLHYGYTF. Variable domain in full (rest from reference TRBV7-2 and TRBJ1-2): GAGVSQSPSNKVTEKGKDVELRCDPISGHTALYWYRQSLGQGLEFLIYFQGNSAPDKSGLPSDRFSAERTGGSVSTLTIQRTQQEDSAVYLCAINTIPQGLHYGYTFGSGTRLTVV.

This clonotype has just a few counts. The chain carries TRBV12-3 or TRBV12-4 and TRBJ1-5; D is perhaps TRBD1 (6 bases). The length of the CDR3 is 15 residues. Trimming took off 3 bases at V and 2 bases at J, with 11 bases between the two ends. CDR3 sequence: CASSFQGLGNQPQHF. The CDR3 nucleotides read TGTGCCAGCAGTTTCCAGGGGTTGGGCAATCAGCCCCAGCATTTT.

This clonotype has more than one count but fewer than ten. The chain uses TRBV6-5 and TRBJ1-2, with TRBD1 as a possible D gene (5 bases). The CDR3 contains 11 residues. V dropped 6 bases and J dropped 8 bases, with 10 bases sitting between them. Germline assignment: CDR1 MNHEY and CDR2 SVGAGI. CDR3 amino acids: CASRGTGGYTF. Written as DNA, the CDR3 is TGTGCCAGCAGAGGGACGGGCGGCTACACCTTC.

The chain carries TRBV27 and TRBJ2-7; TRBD2 matches 9 bases. V shed 11 bases, J shed 2 bases, and the junction held 19 bases outside the gene matches. The CDR3 has 17 residues. Germline V gene lookup returns CDR1 MNHEY and CDR2 SMNVEV (reference sequence). CDR3 residues: CAAGRLAGPPLTYEQYF. The CDR3 DNA is TGTGCCGCCGGCCGGCTAGCGGGACCCCCCTTGACCTACGAGCAGTACTTC.

The table lists this clonotype with many counts. The chain links TRBV6-2 or TRBV6-3 to TRBJ2-1; no clear D gene. Germline V gene sequence: CDR1 MNHEY, CDR2 SVGEGT. The CDR3 runs to 14 residues. V shed 6 bases and J shed 0 bases, with 9 bases lying between them. CDR3 in DNA: TGTGCCAGCAGCGACCGAAACTCCTACAATGAGCAGTTCTTC. Amino acid sequence: CASSDRNSYNEQFF.

This sequence joins TRBV7-6 and TRBJ2-7; D remains unclear. CDR3 length equals 15 residues. The germline V and J ends were trimmed by 0 bases and 0 bases, with 9 bases remaining between them. Germline V gives CDR1 SGHVS, CDR2 FNYEAQ. The CDR3 coding sequence is TGTGCCAGCAGCTTAGCGGGTGACTTCTCCTACGAGCAGTACTTC. Translation gives CASSLAGDFSYEQYF.

This clonotype has more than one count but fewer than ten. The chain uses TRBV20-1 and TRBJ2-7; 9 bases agree with TRBD2. J gave up 6 bases and V 3 bases, and 6 bases lay outside the gene matches. Germline loops: CDR1 DFQATT, CDR2 SNEGSKA (reference sequence). The CDR3 covers 13 residues. This CDR3 is CSARDLAGLEQYV. Written as DNA, the CDR3 is TGCAGTGCTAGGGACCTAGCGGGACTCGAGCAGTACGTC.

The chain recombines TRBV6-5 with TRBJ1-1; D is undetermined. V lost 4 bases and J 3 bases, leaving 12 bases between the germline ends. The CDR3 totals 14 residues. Germline CDR1 MNHEY, CDR2 SVGAGI. The CDR3, as DNA: TGTGCCAGCAGTTCCTTGTATCTGGACACTGAAGCTTTCTTT. It codes for CASSSLYLDTEAFF.